These T cell receptor beta chains were read from a single sample in a study of cytomegalovirus exposure and HLA in healthy donors. Assay used: immunoSEQ multiplex PCR; TCRdb lists only in-frame clones, some missing. The data contain 120,000 or so clones, 80% of them singletons. The specimen sequenced was PBMCs. The receptors come from a man aged 25 to 40 in good health and CMV-seronegative. The CDR3 runs from the conserved cysteine through the conserved F or W. Fields, in order: J gene, D gene, V gene, clone size, CDR3 DNA, CDR3 protein. The D gene is left open where the match is weak. Size is omitted from some rows. Given values are once, few, many or a class for expanded clones.

TRBJ1-1 | . | TRBV19 | . | TGTGCCAGTAGTCGATCGACACGAGGGCACACTGAAGCTTTCTTT | CASSRSTRGHTEAFF
TRBJ2-1 | TRBD2 | TRBV10-3 | . | TGTGCCATCAGTGAGGGGGGGATACTAGCGGGAGGACTTTATGAGCAGTTCTTC | CAISEGGILAGGLYEQFF
TRBJ1-5 | . | TRBV21-1 | . | TGTGCCAGCAGCAACGGACACGCTCAGCCCCAGCATTTT | CASSNGHAQPQHF
TRBJ2-7 | TRBD2 | TRBV19 | once | TGTGCCAGTAGATTAGCTAGCGGGAGCTCCTACGAGCAGTACTTC | CASRLASGSSYEQYF
TRBJ1-2 | TRBD1 | TRBV9 | . | TGTGCCAGCAGCGTTGGGACAGGGGGAGGCTATGGCTACACCTTC | CASSVGTGGGYGYTF
TRBJ2-1 | TRBD2 | TRBV4-1 | . | TGCGCCAGCAGACCGGGACTAGCGGGAGCCCCGGGTGAGCAGTTCTTC | CASRPGLAGAPGEQFF
TRBJ1-5 | . | TRBV19 | . | TGTGCCAGTAGTATAGCGGCAGGGATAAGCCAGCCCCAGCATTTT | CASSIAAGISQPQHF
TRBJ1-3 | . | TRBV6-5 | few | TGTGCCAGCAGTTACGGATCCCGGGGCTCTGGAAACACCATATATTTT | CASSYGSRGSGNTIYF
TRBJ2-6 | . | TRBV7-9 | . | TGTGCCAGCAGTTCAGGGGTTGGTGGGGCCAACGTCCTGACTTTC | CASSSGVGGANVLTF
TRBJ1-2 | TRBD1 | TRBV6-5 | . | TGTGCCAGCAGTTACTCGGCAGGGGGCTCCTATGGCTACACCTTC | CASSYSAGGSYGYTF
TRBJ1-1 | . | TRBV10-3 | . | TGTGCCATCAGCGGTAGGAGTTCGGGTCACACTGAAGCTTTCTTT | CAISGRSSGHTEAFF
TRBJ1-5 | . | TRBV11-2 | . | TGTGCCAGCAGCTGGGGCAATAGCAATCAGCCCCAGAATTTT | CASSWGNSNQPQNF
TRBJ2-2 | TRBD1 | TRBV28 | few | TGTGCCAGCAGGGAGGACAGGGTGACGAACACCGGGGAGCTGTTTTTT | CASREDRVTNTGELFF
TRBJ2-1 | TRBD2 | TRBV18 | few | TGTGCCAGCTCAAGTTCCGGGACTAGCGGCTACAATGAGCAGTTCTTC | CASSSSGTSGYNEQFF
TRBJ2-7 | . | TRBV7-2 | . | TGTGCCAGCAGCTCCGAACTAGTAGGTGACGAGCAGTACTTC | CASSSELVGDEQYF
TRBJ2-7 | TRBD2 | TRBV7-2 | . | TGTGCCAGCAGCTTAGTGGCTAGCGGGGGTTGGGAGCAGTACTTC | CASSLVASGGWEQYF
TRBJ1-2 | . | TRBV6-5 | . | TGTGCCAGCAGGGTCCAGACAGGTGGCGGCTACACCTTC | CASRVQTGGGYTF
TRBJ1-4 | . | TRBV27 | . | TGTGCCACTCTCCCTACAGGGTCTAATAATGAAAAACTGTTTTTT | CATLPTGSNNEKLFF
TRBJ1-5 | . | TRBV2 | . | TGTGCCAGCAGTGAAGCGCATAGTCAGCCCCAGCATTTT | CASSEAHSQPQHF
TRBJ1-5 | TRBD1 | TRBV6-5 | few | TGTGCCAGCAGACGGACAGGAATTAGCAATCAGCCCCAGCATTTT | CASRRTGISNQPQHF
TRBJ1-3 | . | TRBV7-9 | . | TGTGCCAGCAGCTCTACTAGAGGGTCTGGAAACACCATATATTTT | CASSSTRGSGNTIYF
TRBJ1-1 | TRBD1 | TRBV7-2 | once | TGTGCCAGCAGCTTCTTGACTGAGGGACAGACCCCCACTGAAGCTTTCTTT | CASSFLTEGQTPTEAFF
TRBJ1-1 | . | TRBV4-1 | . | TGCGCCAGCAGCCAAGGGGACAACATGAACACTGAAGCTTTCTTT | CASSQGDNMNTEAFF
TRBJ2-2 | . | TRBV28 | . | TGTGCCAGCAATCACCGGGACTGGGGGATGGACGGGGAGCTGTTTTTT | CASNHRDWGMDGELFF
TRBJ2-1 | TRBD2 | TRBV5-6 | . | TGTGCCAGCAGCTCCGGGACTATCCATGATGAGCAGTTCTTC | CASSSGTIHDEQFF
TRBJ2-3 | TRBD2 | TRBV19 | . | TGTGCCAGTAGTATAGTAGCGGGAGGGCCAGTGAGCACAGATACGCAGTATTTT | CASSIVAGGPVSTDTQYF
TRBJ2-2 | . | TRBV6-6 | . | TGTGCCAGCAGCGGCCTGGGGGCTGGGCACACCGGGGAGCTGTTTTTT | CASSGLGAGHTGELFF
TRBJ1-3 | . | TRBV18 | . | TGTGCCAGCTCACCACCAACAGGGATTGGAAACACCATATATTTT | CASSPPTGIGNTIYF
TRBJ2-7 | . | TRBV7-9 | . | TGTGCCAGCAGCTTAGCCTTCAACAATGGGCAGTACTTC | CASSLAFNNGQYF
TRBJ2-1 | . | TRBV29-1 | . | TGCAGCGTTGAAGTCTTCTACAATGAGCAGTTCTTC | CSVEVFYNEQFF
TRBJ2-3 | . | TRBV2 | . | TGTGCCAGCAGATTTGGGCCCGCGACAGATACGCAGTATTTT | CASRFGPATDTQYF
TRBJ1-1 | TRBD1 | TRBV19 | . | TGTGCCAGTAGTATGGACAGGGGGCTTTCTGAAGCTTTCTTT | CASSMDRGLSEAFF
TRBJ2-5 | . | TRBV5-8 | . | TGTGCCAGCAGCTTGTCGAGGGTAGAGACCCAGTACTTC | CASSLSRVETQYF
TRBJ2-3 | . | TRBV20-1 | . | TGCAGTGCCCCACTAGTTAATACGCAGTATTTT | CSAPLVNTQYF
TRBJ2-7 | . | TRBV11-3 | . | TGTGCCAGCAGCTCCACCAGGGGATCCTACGAGCAGTACTTC | CASSSTRGSYEQYF
TRBJ1-2 | TRBD1 | TRBV11-2 | . | TGTGCCAGCAGCTTCACAGGGGGAAGCAGTGACTATGGCTACACCTTC | CASSFTGGSSDYGYTF
TRBJ2-1 | . | TRBV5-4 | . | TGTGCCAGCAGCGCCCTGGGGCTAGGATACAATGAGCAGTTCTTC | CASSALGLGYNEQFF
TRBJ1-1 | . | TRBV7-2 | . | TGTGCCAGCAGCCCCGGCACTGAAGCTTTCTTT | CASSPGTEAFF
TRBJ1-2 | TRBD1 | TRBV10-3 | . | TGTGCCATCAGTGAAATGGGACAGGGGGCGCCTGAGAACTATGGCTACACCTTC | CAISEMGQGAPENYGYTF
TRBJ2-7 | TRBD2 | TRBV4-1 | once | TGCGCCAGCAGCCAATCGTCGACTAGCGACTACGAGCAGTACTTC | CASSQSSTSDYEQYF
TRBJ1-6 | . | TRBV19 | . | TGTGCCAGTAGTATATCGGGGGGTTATAATTCACCCCTCCACTTT | CASSISGGYNSPLHF
TRBJ1-5 | . | TRBV29-1 | . | TGCAGCGTTGGTTCGGGGGACGCTGATCAGCCCCAGCATTTT | CSVGSGDADQPQHF
TRBJ2-7 | TRBD1 | TRBV29-1 | . | TGCAGCGTGGAAAGCTGGGACAGGGTGAACGAGCAGTACTTC | CSVESWDRVNEQYF
TRBJ1-2 | . | TRBV5-6 | few | TGTGCCAGCAGCCCCGGGACACCCTATGGCTACACCTTC | CASSPGTPYGYTF
TRBJ2-3 | TRBD2 | TRBV9 | . | TGTGCCAGCAGCGTAGGGGCTAGCGGGGGGGCAGATACGCAGTATTTT | CASSVGASGGADTQYF
TRBJ2-7 | . | TRBV18 | . | TGTGCCAGCTCACCTCCATCCGGGTCACGGGTGCACGAGCAGTACTTC | CASSPPSGSRVHEQYF
TRBJ2-1 | . | TRBV7-9 | . | TGTTCCAGCAGCGAGGGAGAGCAGTTCTTC | CSSSEGEQFF
TRBJ1-4 | . | TRBV18 | few | TGTGCCAGCTCACCACCGGCGGGGCTGGACGAAAAACTGTTTTTT | CASSPPAGLDEKLFF
TRBJ2-7 | TRBD1 | TRBV30 | . | TGTGCCTCGGGAACGACAGGGGGTTCCTACGAGCAGTACTTC | CASGTTGGSYEQYF
TRBJ2-7 | TRBD1 | TRBV19 | once | TGTGCCAGTAGTATAGGGTCGGTGTACGGACAGGGGTGGTACGAGCAGTACTTC | CASSIGSVYGQGWYEQYF
TRBJ1-2 | . | TRBV29-1 | . | TGCAGCGTTGTCGAGGGCTATGGCTACACCTTC | CSVVEGYGYTF
TRBJ1-3 | . | TRBV7-6 | . | TGTGCCAGCAGCTCTCTAGAAACCTCTGGAAACACCATATATTTT | CASSSLETSGNTIYF